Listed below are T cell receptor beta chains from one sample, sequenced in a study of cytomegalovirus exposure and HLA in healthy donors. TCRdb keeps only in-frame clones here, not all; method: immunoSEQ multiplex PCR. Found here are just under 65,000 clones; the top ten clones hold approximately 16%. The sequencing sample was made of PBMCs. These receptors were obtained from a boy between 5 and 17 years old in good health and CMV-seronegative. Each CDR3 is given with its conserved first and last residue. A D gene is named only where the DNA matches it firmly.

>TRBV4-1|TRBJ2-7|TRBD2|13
TGCGCCAGCAGCCTAGCGGGCTCCTACGAGCAGTACTTC
CASSLAGSYEQYF
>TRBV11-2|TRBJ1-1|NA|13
TGTGCCAGCAGCTTAACTCGGGTTACTGAAGCTTTCTTT
CASSLTRVTEAFF
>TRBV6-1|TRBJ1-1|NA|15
TGTGCCAGCAGTCAAACTTGGGCAGGAAACACTGAAGCTTTCTTT
CASSQTWAGNTEAFF
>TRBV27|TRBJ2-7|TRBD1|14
TGTGCCAGTGAAGACAGGGCGAGGACCTACGAGCAGTACTTC
CASEDRARTYEQYF
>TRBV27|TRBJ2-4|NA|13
TGTGCCAGCAGTTTAGGAGGGACAAACATTCAGTACTTC
CASSLGGTNIQYF
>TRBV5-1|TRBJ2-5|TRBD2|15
TGCGCCAGCAGCTTGGGCTCTAGCGGACAAGAGACCCAGTACTTC
CASSLGSSGQETQYF
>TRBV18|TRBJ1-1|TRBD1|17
TGTGCCAGCTCAAGATCCGGGACAGGGGGCAGGGACACTGAAGCTTTCTTT
CASSRSGTGGRDTEAFF
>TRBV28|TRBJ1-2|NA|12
TGTGCCAGCTCCATCGAGAGGCAGGGCTACACCTTC
CASSIERQGYTF
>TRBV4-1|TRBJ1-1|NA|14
TGCGCCAGCAGCCAAGTACCCCGGGGCACTGAAGCTTTCTTT
CASSQVPRGTEAFF
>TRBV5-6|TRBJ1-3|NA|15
TGTGCCAGCAGCTTGGCCGGGGGCTCTGGAAACACCATATATTTT
CASSLAGGSGNTIYF
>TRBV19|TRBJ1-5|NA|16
TGTGCCAGTAGCCCCCGTCGGTCCAGGGGTGTTGAGCCCCAGCATTTT
CASSPRRSRGVEPQHF